Listed below are T cell receptor beta chains from one sample, sequenced in a study of CD4+ T cells in melanoma. Repertoires were generated with immunoSEQ multiplex PCR, while TCRdb's copy carries only in-frame clones and drops some. The sample gives 52,000 or so clones, roughly three quarters of which show up once; around 4.8% is in the top ten. Sequencing was done on a sample of tumor tissue. The receptor source for this set is a human donor with melanoma. Both conserved end residues are part of each CDR3. A D gene is named only where the DNA matches it firmly. The size of a clone is reported for some rows only, either as once, few or many, or as a class for expanded clones.

size: NA; V: TRBV4-1; J: TRBJ1-1; D: NA; DNA: TGCGCCAGCAGCCAAGTTCCAAAGGGTCCGAACACTGAAGCTTTCTTT; CDR3: CASSQVPKGPNTEAFF
size: NA; V: TRBV13; J: TRBJ2-5; D: NA; DNA: TGTGCCAGCAGCCCATGGAGGGGAGAGGCCCAGTACTTC; CDR3: CASSPWRGEAQYF
size: NA; V: TRBV5-1; J: TRBJ1-2; D: NA; DNA: TGCGCCAGCAGCTTAGGCAGCTTAGACTATGGCTACACCTTC; CDR3: CASSLGSLDYGYTF
size: NA; V: TRBV11-2; J: TRBJ2-5; D: NA; DNA: TGTGCCAGCAGACACTTAGGGGTGGAGACCCAGTACTTC; CDR3: CASRHLGVETQYF
size: many; V: TRBV19; J: TRBJ2-3; D: TRBD2; DNA: TGTGCCAGTAGTATATGGGGGGGGTCGACAGATACGCAGTATTTT; CDR3: CASSIWGGSTDTQYF
size: once; V: TRBV4-3; J: TRBJ1-2; D: NA; DNA: TGCGCCAGCAGCCACATTAAGAGAGGAGGACATAGCTATGGCTACACCTTC; CDR3: CASSHIKRGGHSYGYTF
size: NA; V: TRBV7-9; J: TRBJ1-2; D: NA; DNA: TGTGCCAGCAGCTTAAGATCGGGGCCGGAGGGTGGCTACACCTTC; CDR3: CASSLRSGPEGGYTF
size: few; V: TRBV2; J: TRBJ1-4; D: TRBD1; DNA: TGTGCCAGCAGAACGGACAGGGGCAGCGGTGAAAAACTGTTTTTT; CDR3: CASRTDRGSGEKLFF
size: few; V: TRBV6-6; J: TRBJ1-3; D: NA; DNA: TGTGCCAGCAACCCTAACTCTGGAAACACCATATATTTT; CDR3: CASNPNSGNTIYF
size: NA; V: TRBV7-9; J: TRBJ1-2; D: NA; DNA: TGTGCCAGCAGTTTCCCGGGACATACTGGCTACACCTTC; CDR3: CASSFPGHTGYTF
size: NA; V: TRBV5-1; J: TRBJ1-4; D: NA; DNA: TGCGCCAGCAGCCAAATAGCAGGGTATAATGAAAAACTGTTTTTT; CDR3: CASSQIAGYNEKLFF
size: many; V: TRBV6-5; J: TRBJ2-1; D: TRBD1; DNA: TGTGCCAGCAGACTCCGGGACAGGGTGGGAAATGAGCAGTTCTTC; CDR3: CASRLRDRVGNEQFF
size: few; V: TRBV7-9; J: TRBJ2-3; D: NA; DNA: TGTGCCAGCAGCCTCAGCCTCCGTACGCAGTATTTT; CDR3: CASSLSLRTQYF
size: NA; V: TRBV27; J: TRBJ2-5; D: TRBD1; DNA: TGTGCCAGCAGTTTATCACCCCAGGGGGCCCAAGAGACCCAGTACTTC; CDR3: CASSLSPQGAQETQYF
size: few; V: TRBV7-6; J: TRBJ1-3; D: NA; DNA: TGTGCCAGCAGCAACGCCTTAAAGGACTCTGGAAACACCATATATTTT; CDR3: CASSNALKDSGNTIYF
size: NA; V: TRBV7-9; J: TRBJ1-3; D: TRBD1; DNA: TGTGCCAGCAGCCTAGGGACAGGGGCGGTTGGAAACACCATATATTTT; CDR3: CASSLGTGAVGNTIYF
size: few; V: TRBV5-1; J: TRBJ2-7; D: TRBD2; DNA: TGCGCCAGCAGCTGGGGGTCTAGCGGGGGACACTACGAGCAGTACTTC; CDR3: CASSWGSSGGHYEQYF
size: NA; V: TRBV7-9; J: TRBJ2-1; D: TRBD1; DNA: TGTGCCAGCAGGGGGGGACAGGGGCTGTTCTTC; CDR3: CASRGGQGLFF